The 30 T cell receptor beta chains given below trace back to one sample, sequenced in a study of beta chain features in type 1 diabetes. Findings and limits, study-wide: There was a moderate but significant shortening of TCRB CDR3s in all four CD4+ subsets of Type 1 diabetes patients.

What was sequenced were expressed TCRB transcripts, since all of the isolated RNA had been reverse transcribed. Measured with immunoSEQ multiplex PCR; TCRdb has only the in-frame clones, and not every one. This sample has about 99,000 clones, with 25% to 30% found just once. The antigens of these receptors remain unknown. The sample consisted of central memory CD4+ T cells from blood. Receptors were obtained from a woman aged 18-30 years with type 1 diabetes.

The J gene is TRBJ2-5, the V gene TRBV29-1; D gene unclear. Deletions cut 0 bases from V and 4 bases from J, with 12 bases between. CDR1 and CDR2 from the germline V gene are SQVTM and ANQGSEA. The CDR3 runs to 14 residues. The CDR3 protein is CSVEDGRFPETQYF. DNA for the CDR3: TGCAGCGTTGAAGATGGGCGCTTTCCAGAGACCCAGTACTTC.

The rearrangement joins TRBV19 to TRBJ1-2; D may be TRBD1 (6 bases). This CDR3 has 12 amino acids. Trimming shortened V by 5 bases and J by 7 bases, and 11 bases separated the two germline ends. Per germline, CDR1 LNHDA and CDR2 SQIVND (reference sequence). The CDR3 nucleotides are TGTGCCAGTAGTCCGACAGGATCTGGCTACACCTTC. Its translation is CASSPTGSGYTF.

This clone showed up just a few times. The chain couples TRBV4-3 to TRBJ2-1; 8 nucleotides agree with TRBD2. V was clipped by 0 bases and J by 8 bases; unmatched bases: 12. This CDR3 contains 17 residues. Germline V gene data show CDR1 as LGHNA and CDR2 as YSLEER. CDR3 sequence: CASSQDGRLAGPHEQFF. The CDR3 DNA is TGCGCCAGCAGCCAAGACGGTAGGCTAGCGGGCCCCCATGAGCAGTTCTTC.

This clone has more than one count but fewer than ten. The J gene is TRBJ2-3, the V gene TRBV10-3; TRBD1 agrees at 11 bases. This CDR3 is built from 14 residues. Losses at the gene ends were 5 bases for V and 4 bases for J; bases not matched to a gene: 2. The germline gives CDR1 ENHRY, CDR2 SYGVKD. CDR3 sequence: CAISPGQGADTQYF. CDR3 nucleotide sequence: TGTGCCATCAGTCCGGGACAGGGGGCAGATACGCAGTATTTT.

This clone was counted a few times. This chain joins TRBV28 and TRBJ1-1, with a possible D match to TRBD1 (6 bases). The CDR3 is 15 amino acids. Germline V gives CDR1 MDHEN, CDR2 SYDVKM. V gave up 7 bases and J gave up 2 bases, with 17 bases separating them. The CDR3 loop reads CASNNGGSINTEAFF. CDR3 DNA: TGTGCCAGCAATAATGGGGGCAGTATAAACACTGAAGCTTTCTTT.

The sample holds a few counts of this clone. The chain has TRBV23-1 and TRBJ2-7; 7 bases are a match to TRBD2. TRBV23-1 carries the ORF label, with uncertain function. The J segment lost 5 bases and the V segment lost 3 bases, leaving 10 bases of the junction unmatched. CDR3 length equals 15 residues. In DNA form, the CDR3 reads TGCGCCAGCAGTCACCGGACTAGTCCCAACCACGAGCAGTACTTC. Its translation: CASSHRTSPNHEQYF.

The CDR3 region has the DNA TGTGCCAGCAGTGTGGGACTACGCTATCCGTTCTTC. Translation: CASSVGLRYPFF. This rearrangement joins TRBV28 to TRBJ2-1; 7 nucleotides align to TRBD2. CDR3 length: 12 residues. V lost 5 bases to trimming and J lost 15 bases; unmatched junction nucleotides: 10. CDR1 and CDR2 (germline): MDHEN, SYDVKM. Looking up the rest from reference TRBV28 and TRBJ2-1 gives the full variable domain: DVKVTQSSRYLVKRTGEKVFLECVQDMDHENMFWYRQDPGLGLRLIYFSYDVKMKEKGDIPEGYSVSREKKERFSLILESASTNQTSMYLCASSVGLRYPFFGPGTRLTVL.

The chain has TRBV4-2 and TRBJ1-5; D is unclear. CDR1 LGHNA and CDR2 YNFKEQ come from the germline V gene. V shed 0 bases and J shed 11 bases, with 20 bases lying between them. The CDR3 covers 16 residues. CDR3 DNA sequence: TGTGCCAGCAGCCAAGATCAACAGCTCGGCGCCAAAGCCCAGCATTTT. It encodes CASSQDQQLGAKAQHF.

The rearrangement uses TRBV27 and TRBJ2-6; a weak D match, TRBD1 (5 bases). Trimming shortened V by 1 base and J by 0 bases, and 16 bases separated the two germline ends. CDR1 is MNHEY and CDR2 is SMNVEV in the germline V gene (reference sequence). This CDR3 region has 19 residues. Here the CDR3 DNA reads TGTGCCAGCAGTTTATTTATGGACACGTTGGGCTCTGGGGCCAACGTCCTGACTTTC. Its protein product is CASSLFMDTLGSGANVLTF.

This clone has more than one count but fewer than ten. Distinct nucleotide sequences in the sample also encode this CDR3. V gene TRBV18 combines with J gene TRBJ2-5; tentative D call: TRBD1 (5 bases). Germline CDR1 reads KGHSH; CDR2 reads LQKENI. The CDR3 has 13 amino acids. V lost 2 bases, J lost 2 bases, and 6 bases lay in between. The CDR3 region is CASSPGQQETQYF. The CDR3 DNA reads TGTGCCAGCTCACCAGGACAACAAGAGACCCAGTACTTC.

This chain joins TRBV28 and TRBJ1-4; TRBD1 might be the D (6 bases). Looked up from germline, CDR1 is MDHEN and CDR2 is SYDVKM. Trimming cost V 2 bases and J 8 bases, with 12 bases left between them. The CDR3 sequence is 14 residues long. CDR3 sequence reads: CASSLEGVREKLFF. CDR3 nucleotides: TGTGCCAGCAGTTTAGAGGGGGTCCGGGAAAAACTGTTTTTT.

This clone has just a few counts. CDR3 coding DNA: TGTGCCTGGAGGGGGCCACAGGGTTCCACTGAAGCTTTCTTT. This translates into CAWRGPQGSTEAFF. The V call is TRBV30, the J call TRBJ1-1, with D perhaps TRBD1 (6 bases). The CDR3 spans 14 residues. CDR1 is GTSNPN, CDR2 SVGIG, per germline (reference sequence). V lost 3 bases and J 4 bases, leaving 15 bases between the germline ends. The variable domain in full, completed from reference TRBV30 and TRBJ1-1, reads SQTIHQWPATLVQPVGSPLSLECTVEGTSNPNLYWYRQAAGRGLQLLFYSVGIGQISSEVPQNLSASRPQDRQFILSSKKLLLSDSGFYLCAWRGPQGSTEAFFGQGTRLTVV.

V gene TRBV28 combines with J gene TRBJ2-7, with a tentative D call TRBD2 (6 bases). The V and J ends lost 8 bases and 2 bases respectively, with 16 bases between them. The germline CDR1 and CDR2 sequences are MDHEN and SYDVKM. This CDR3 is 14 amino acids long. The CDR3 nucleotides read TGTGCCAGCCGTCGGGGGTACTCAGCCTACGAGCAGTACTTC. This translates into CASRRGYSAYEQYF.

This clone came up a few times. This chain connects TRBV5-1 to TRBJ2-2; D may be TRBD2 (6 bases). The germline gives CDR1 SGHRS, CDR2 YFSETQ. This CDR3 region has 15 residues. V was trimmed by 9 bases and J by 2 bases, leaving 17 bases between them. The chain's CDR3 is CATTPGVVNTGELFF. The CDR3 DNA reads TGCGCCACTACACCGGGAGTTGTTAACACCGGGGAGCTGTTTTTT.

This chain connects TRBV6-6 to TRBJ1-5; TRBD1 is a possible D gene (5 bases). The CDR3 runs to 14 residues. Trimming stripped 2 bases from V and 7 bases from J, with 12 bases between. Germline CDR1 is MNHNY and CDR2 is SVGAGI (reference sequence). In DNA, the CDR3 is TGTGCCAGCAGTTACGGCGACCGGGGGCAGCCCCAGCATTTT. Translated, it gives CASSYGDRGQPQHF.

This clone was counted only a few times. The DNA of the CDR3 is TGTGCCAGCAGTTTCCTCACGAGTAGCTCCTACAATGAGCAGTTCTTC. Its protein product is CASSFLTSSSYNEQFF. The gene calls are TRBV27 and TRBJ2-1; D gene uncertain. This CDR3 is built from 16 residues. In germline, CDR1 is MNHEY, CDR2 SMNVEV (reference sequence). Trimming took off 3 bases at V and 0 bases at J, with 12 bases between the two ends.

This clone appeared a few times. The chain combines TRBV30 with TRBJ2-7; 8 positions agree with TRBD2. Germline lookup yields CDR1 GTSNPN and CDR2 SVGIG (reference sequence). After removal of 3 bases from V and 2 bases from J, the junction contained 6 bases not matched to a gene. The CDR3 sequence is 14 residues long. The CDR3 loop reads CAWRTTSATYEQYF. CDR3 DNA sequence: TGTGCCTGGAGAACGACTAGCGCAACCTACGAGCAGTACTTC.

Written as DNA, the CDR3 is TGTGCCAGCAGCCCCGGGACAGGAGGGACCTATGGCTACACCTTC. This gives the protein CASSPGTGGTYGYTF. The rearrangement uses TRBV5-4 and TRBJ1-2, with TRBD1 identical over 8 bases. The CDR3 contains 15 residues. Germline CDR1 reads SGHNT; CDR2 reads YYREEE (reference sequence). Trimming at V came to 4 bases and at J to 4 bases, leaving 9 bases not matched to a gene. Together with reference TRBV5-4 and TRBJ1-2, the CDR3 gives the full variable domain: ETGVTQSPTHLIKTRGQQVTLRCSSQSGHNTVSWYQQALGQGPQFIFQYYREEENGRGNFPPRFSGLQFPNYSSELNVNALELDDSALYLCASSPGTGGTYGYTFGSGTRLTVV.

This clone was counted a few times. This rearrangement joins TRBV28 to TRBJ2-7, with D possibly matching TRBD1 (6 bases). Per the germline V gene, CDR1 is MDHEN and CDR2 is SYDVKM. The V end was cut by 6 bases, the J end by 10 bases, with 16 bases between. This CDR3 contains 12 residues. The chain's CDR3 is CASRAQGPNQYF. The DNA of the CDR3 is TGTGCCAGCAGGGCACAGGGCCCGAACCAGTACTTC.

The chain carries TRBV5-4 and TRBJ2-3, with 11 bases identical to TRBD2. CDR3 length equals 15 residues. Germline V CDR1 and CDR2: SGHNT, YYREEE (reference sequence). V gave up 4 bases and J gave up 5 bases; unmatched junction bases: 6. CDR3 DNA sequence: TGTGCCAGCAGCCCACTAGCGGGAGATCAAGATACGCAGTATTTT. Translating it yields CASSPLAGDQDTQYF.

Points on this clone: In the same sample, other DNA sequences code for this CDR3. The chain carries TRBV18 and TRBJ1-5, with D possibly being TRBD1 (6 bases). This CDR3 is 15 amino acids long. Germline CDR1 reads KGHSH; CDR2 reads LQKENI. Trimming pared 2 bases from V and 2 bases from J, leaving 10 bases between. CDR3 loop: CASSPGQGRNQPQHF. The CDR3 nucleotides read TGTGCCAGCTCACCAGGGCAGGGGCGCAATCAGCCCCAGCATTTT.

The V gene is TRBV18, the J gene TRBJ2-1, with 7 nucleotides matching TRBD1. Germline trimming cut 4 bases from V and 7 bases from J; bases unmatched to any gene: 13. The germline gives CDR1 KGHSH, CDR2 LQKENI. The CDR3 is made up of 16 amino acids. CDR3 bases: TGTGCCAGCTCACGGCAGGGGGAACAGAGGATGAATGAGCAGTTCTTC. This sequence encodes CASSRQGEQRMNEQFF.

This chain connects TRBV4-2 to TRBJ2-3, with 7 bases fitting TRBD2. CDR1 and CDR2 (germline): LGHNA, YNFKEQ. With 1 base clipped from V and 6 bases from J, the junction kept 7 bases outside the gene matches. The CDR3 consists of 15 residues. CDR3 DNA: TGTGCCAGCAGCCAAGGGGACGGAGCGGGGGATACGCAGTATTTT. The encoded protein is CASSQGDGAGDTQYF.

The chain links TRBV7-3 to TRBJ2-1; D is perhaps TRBD2 (6 bases). Trimming shortened V by 5 bases and J by 5 bases, and 16 bases separated the two germline ends. This CDR3 contains 15 residues. Germline V gene lookup returns CDR1 SGHTA and CDR2 FQGTGA. CDR3 sequence: CASSPGTPYDNEQFF. CDR3 coding DNA: TGTGCCAGCAGCCCCGGGACTCCTTATGACAATGAGCAGTTCTTC.

This clone has more than one count but fewer than ten. The CDR3 loop reads CASSLAAYTGELFF. As DNA, the CDR3 is TGTGCCAGCAGCTTAGCAGCGTACACCGGGGAGCTGTTTTTT. The rearrangement joins TRBV11-2 to TRBJ2-2; D call uncertain. V lost 1 base, J lost 3 bases, and 6 bases lay in between. The CDR3 covers 14 residues. Germline assignment: CDR1 SGHAT and CDR2 FQNNGV.

This clone was seen only a few times. The rearrangement links TRBV2 to TRBJ2-3; 9 bases align to TRBD2. Germline V gene lookup returns CDR1 SNHLY and CDR2 FYNNEI. CDR3 length: 17 amino acids. The ends lost 7 bases at V and 6 bases at J; junction bases unmatched: 17. This CDR3 is CASMGEGAGGPVDTQYF. In nucleotides, the CDR3 is TGTGCCAGCATGGGAGAAGGAGCGGGAGGACCGGTGGATACGCAGTATTTT.

This clone was counted only a few times. The chain is built from TRBV28 and TRBJ2-3, with D hard to call. The ends were cut back, 2 bases at V and 3 bases at J, with 3 bases in the middle. From germline, CDR1 is MDHEN and CDR2 SYDVKM. The CDR3 sequence is 12 residues long. DNA of the CDR3: TGTGCCAGCAGTTTAACTACAGATACGCAGTATTTT. It specifies CASSLTTDTQYF.

The genes are TRBV6-5 and TRBJ1-5, with a possible D match to TRBD1 (6 bases). CDR3 size: 15 residues. Germline loops: CDR1 MNHEY, CDR2 SVGAGI. Trimming pared 6 bases from V and 5 bases from J, leaving 17 bases between. The CDR3 loop is CASSARGISYQPQHF. The CDR3 bases are TGTGCCAGCAGCGCCAGGGGCATCTCGTATCAGCCCCAGCATTTT.

This clone appeared a few times. The J gene is TRBJ2-7, the V gene TRBV7-2, with D perhaps TRBD2 (5 bases). CDR3 size: 14 residues. The germline V and J ends were trimmed by 0 bases and 6 bases, with 12 bases remaining between them. Germline CDR1 SGHTA, CDR2 FQGNSA. The CDR3 is CASSLAGAPGEQYV. CDR3 DNA sequence: TGTGCCAGCAGCTTAGCGGGAGCCCCCGGCGAGCAGTACGTC.

V is TRBV28 and J is TRBJ1-5, with 7 bases aligning to TRBD1. V gave up 6 bases and J gave up 7 bases; unmatched junction bases: 9. The CDR3 has 14 amino acids. Germline CDR1 MDHEN, CDR2 SYDVKM. The CDR3, as DNA: TGTGCCAGCAGAGTAACAGGGGAACGACAGCCCCAGCATTTT. Its protein product is CASRVTGERQPQHF.